This T cell receptor beta chain was recorded in a study of T cell responses to AZD1222 COVID-19 vaccine. Method: immunoSEQ multiplex PCR; TCRdb's copy keeps in-frame clones and lacks some. The table shows fewer than 150,000 clones, with roughly 88% occurring only once. The CDR3 sequence is 16 residues long. V gave up 4 bases and J gave up 6 bases, with 19 bases separating them. The germline V gene has CDR1 SGDLS and CDR2 YYNGEE. Points from the study as a whole: There were mostly white British donors and more females than males, and clonal diversity was possibly underestimated. Of the AZD1222 recipients, only 5 or 6 were seropositive at baseline.

Worth noting for this clone: Its cognate antigen is unknown.

The chain uses TRBV9 and TRBJ2-2; D is unclear. This TCR came from an adult who received the AZD1222 COVID-19 vaccine. The source material was peripheral blood, sampled 28 days after the second AZD1222 dose. The CDR3 region has the DNA TGTGCCAGCAGCCCCCATTTAAGGGTCCCGTCCGGGGAGCTGTTTTTT. Protein sequence: CASSPHLRVPSGELFF. Drawing the rest from reference TRBV9 and TRBJ2-2, the complete variable domain is DSGVTQTPKHLITATGQRVTLRCSPRSGDLSVYWYQQSLDQGLQFLIQYYNGEERAKGNILERFSAQQFPDLHSELNLSSLELGDSALYFCASSPHLRVPSGELFFGEGSRLTVL.